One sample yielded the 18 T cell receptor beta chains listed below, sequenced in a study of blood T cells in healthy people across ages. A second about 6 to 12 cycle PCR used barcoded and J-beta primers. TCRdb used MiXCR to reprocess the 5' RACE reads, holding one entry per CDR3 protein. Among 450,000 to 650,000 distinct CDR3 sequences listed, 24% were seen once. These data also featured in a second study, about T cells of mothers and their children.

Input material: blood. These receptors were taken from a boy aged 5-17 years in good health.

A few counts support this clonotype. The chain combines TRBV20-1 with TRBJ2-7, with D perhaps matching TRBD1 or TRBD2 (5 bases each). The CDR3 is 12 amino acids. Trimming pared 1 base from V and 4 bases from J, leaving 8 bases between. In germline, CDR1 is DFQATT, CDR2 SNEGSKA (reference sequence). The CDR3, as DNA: TGCAGTGCTAGAGCCGAGGGGTACGAGCAGTACTTC. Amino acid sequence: CSARAEGYEQYF.

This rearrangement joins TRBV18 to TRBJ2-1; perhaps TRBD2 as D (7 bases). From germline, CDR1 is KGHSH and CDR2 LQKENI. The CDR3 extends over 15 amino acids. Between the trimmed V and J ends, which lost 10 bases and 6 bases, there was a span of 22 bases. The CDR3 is CAKAREGDVVNEQFF. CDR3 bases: TGTGCCAAAGCAAGGGAGGGGGACGTGGTCAATGAGCAGTTCTTC.

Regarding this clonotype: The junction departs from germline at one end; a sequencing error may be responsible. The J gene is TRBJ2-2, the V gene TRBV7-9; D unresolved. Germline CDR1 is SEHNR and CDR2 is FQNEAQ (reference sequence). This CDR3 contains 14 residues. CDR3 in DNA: TGTGCCGGCAGCCTTTGGAGTTCACCCGGGGAGCTGTTTTTT. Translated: CAGSLWSSPGELFF.

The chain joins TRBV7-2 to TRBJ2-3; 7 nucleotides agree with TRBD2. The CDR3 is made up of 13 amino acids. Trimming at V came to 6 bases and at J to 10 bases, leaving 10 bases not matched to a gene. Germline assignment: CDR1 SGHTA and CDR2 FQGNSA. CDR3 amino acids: CASRNLAEPAQYF. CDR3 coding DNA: TGTGCCAGCAGGAACCTAGCGGAGCCAGCGCAGTATTTT.

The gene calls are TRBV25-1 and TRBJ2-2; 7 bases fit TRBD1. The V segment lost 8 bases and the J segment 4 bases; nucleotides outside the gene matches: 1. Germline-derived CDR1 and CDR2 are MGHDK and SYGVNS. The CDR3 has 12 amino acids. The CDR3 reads CASAGGTGELFF. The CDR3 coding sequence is TGTGCCAGCGCAGGGGGCACCGGGGAGCTGTTTTTT.

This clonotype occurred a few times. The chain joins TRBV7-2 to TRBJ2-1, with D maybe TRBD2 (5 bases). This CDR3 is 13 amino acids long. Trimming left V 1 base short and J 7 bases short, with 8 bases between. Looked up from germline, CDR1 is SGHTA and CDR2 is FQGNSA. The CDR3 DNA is TGTGCCAGCAGCTTAGACGGGGTTAATGAGCAGTTCTTC. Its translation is CASSLDGVNEQFF.

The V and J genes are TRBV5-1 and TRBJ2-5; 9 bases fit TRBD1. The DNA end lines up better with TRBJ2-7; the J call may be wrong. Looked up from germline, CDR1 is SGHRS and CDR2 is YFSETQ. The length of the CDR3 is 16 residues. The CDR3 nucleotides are TGCGCCAGCAGCTTCCACCGGGACAGGGTTATTCACGAGCAGTACTTC. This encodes CASSFHRDRVIHEQYF.

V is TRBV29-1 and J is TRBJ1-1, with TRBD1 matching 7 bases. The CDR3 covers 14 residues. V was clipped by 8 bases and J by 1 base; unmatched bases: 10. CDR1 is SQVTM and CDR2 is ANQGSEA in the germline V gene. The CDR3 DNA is TGCAGCCTTGGGGACAGCGTGGGGAACACTGAAGCTTTCTTT. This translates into CSLGDSVGNTEAFF.

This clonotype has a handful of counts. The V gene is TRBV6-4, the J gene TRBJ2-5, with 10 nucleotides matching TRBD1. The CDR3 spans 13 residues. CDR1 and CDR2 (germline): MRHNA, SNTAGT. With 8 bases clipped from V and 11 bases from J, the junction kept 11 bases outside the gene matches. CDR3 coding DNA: TGTGCCAGCCGTCGACAGGGGGCGCGGGAGCAGTACTTC. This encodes CASRRQGAREQYF.

In DNA, the CDR3 is TGTGCCAGCTCACCACCGGAGGGGACCCAGTACTTC. Residues: CASSPPEGTQYF. This sequence joins TRBV18 and TRBJ2-5, with D perhaps TRBD2 (6 bases). V dropped 0 bases and J dropped 7 bases, with 6 bases sitting between them. Germline CDR1 and CDR2: KGHSH and LQKENI. This CDR3 spans 12 amino acids.

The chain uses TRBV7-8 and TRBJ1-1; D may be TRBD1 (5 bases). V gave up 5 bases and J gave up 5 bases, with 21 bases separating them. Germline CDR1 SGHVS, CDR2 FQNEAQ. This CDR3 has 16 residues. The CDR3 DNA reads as TGTGCCAGCAGCCCTGGGAGGGCCTCGAGGGGTACTGAAGCTTTCTTT. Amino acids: CASSPGRASRGTEAFF.

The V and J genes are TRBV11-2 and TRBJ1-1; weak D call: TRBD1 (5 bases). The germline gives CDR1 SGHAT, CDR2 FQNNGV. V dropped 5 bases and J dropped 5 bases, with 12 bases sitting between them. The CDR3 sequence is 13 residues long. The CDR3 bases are TGTGCCAGCAGCCGCAGGGCTACTACTGAAGCTTTCTTT. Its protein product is CASSRRATTEAFF.

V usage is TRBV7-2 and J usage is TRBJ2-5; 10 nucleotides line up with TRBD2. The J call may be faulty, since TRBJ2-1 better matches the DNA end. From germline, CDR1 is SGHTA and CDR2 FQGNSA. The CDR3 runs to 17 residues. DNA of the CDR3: TGTGCCAGCAGCGCCCCTAGCGGGAGTGTCTCTATCAATGAGCAGTTCTTC. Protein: CASSAPSGSVSINEQFF.

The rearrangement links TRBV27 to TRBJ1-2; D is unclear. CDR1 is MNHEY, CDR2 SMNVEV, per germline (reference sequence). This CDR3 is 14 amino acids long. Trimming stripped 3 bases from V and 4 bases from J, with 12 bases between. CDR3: CASSFSGSGYGYTF. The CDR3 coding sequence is TGTGCCAGCAGTTTTTCTGGGTCGGGCTATGGCTACACCTTC.

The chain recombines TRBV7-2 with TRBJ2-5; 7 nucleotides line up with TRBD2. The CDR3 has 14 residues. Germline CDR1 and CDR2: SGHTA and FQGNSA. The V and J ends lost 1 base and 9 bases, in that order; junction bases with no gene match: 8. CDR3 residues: CASSLEGLRGPQYF. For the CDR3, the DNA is TGTGCCAGCAGCTTAGAGGGACTACGAGGTCCCCAGTACTTC.

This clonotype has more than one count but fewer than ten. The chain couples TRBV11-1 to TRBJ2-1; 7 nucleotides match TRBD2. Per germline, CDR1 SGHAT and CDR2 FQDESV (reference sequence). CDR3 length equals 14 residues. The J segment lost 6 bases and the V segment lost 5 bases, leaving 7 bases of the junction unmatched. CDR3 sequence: CASSGRTSTNEQFF. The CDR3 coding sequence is TGTGCCAGCAGCGGCAGGACTAGTACCAATGAGCAGTTCTTC. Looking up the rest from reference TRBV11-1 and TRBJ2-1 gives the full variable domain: EAEVAQSPRYKITEKSQAVAFWCDPISGHATLYWYRQILGQGPELLVQFQDESVVDDSQLPKDRFSAERLKGVDSTLKIQPAELGDSAMYLCASSGRTSTNEQFFGPGTRLTVL.

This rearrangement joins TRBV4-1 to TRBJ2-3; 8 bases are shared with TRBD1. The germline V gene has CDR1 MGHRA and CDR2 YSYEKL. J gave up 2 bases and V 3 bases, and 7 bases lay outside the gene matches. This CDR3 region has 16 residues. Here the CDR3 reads CASSQGQDAYTDTQYF. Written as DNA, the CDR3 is TGCGCCAGCAGCCAGGGACAGGACGCCTACACAGATACGCAGTATTTT.

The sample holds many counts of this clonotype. CDR3 sequence reads: CAISETNRGLNQPQHF. DNA of the CDR3: TGTGCCATCAGTGAAACAAACAGGGGGCTCAATCAGCCCCAGCATTTT. The chain uses TRBV10-3 and TRBJ1-5, with 9 positions matching TRBD1. Germline V gene data show CDR1 as ENHRY and CDR2 as SYGVKD. This CDR3 comprises 16 residues. V lost 3 bases and J lost 3; bases outside the gene matches: 6.